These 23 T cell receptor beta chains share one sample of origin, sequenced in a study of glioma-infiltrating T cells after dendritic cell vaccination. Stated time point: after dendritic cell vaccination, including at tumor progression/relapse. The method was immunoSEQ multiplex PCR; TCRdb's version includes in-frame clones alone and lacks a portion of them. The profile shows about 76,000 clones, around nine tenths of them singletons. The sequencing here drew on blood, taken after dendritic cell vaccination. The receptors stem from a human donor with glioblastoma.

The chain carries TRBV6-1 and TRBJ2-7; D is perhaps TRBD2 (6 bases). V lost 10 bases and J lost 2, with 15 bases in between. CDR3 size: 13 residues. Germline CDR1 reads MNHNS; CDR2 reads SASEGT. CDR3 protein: CATLSGLTYEQYF. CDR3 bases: TGTGCCACCTTAAGCGGGCTGACCTACGAGCAGTACTTC.

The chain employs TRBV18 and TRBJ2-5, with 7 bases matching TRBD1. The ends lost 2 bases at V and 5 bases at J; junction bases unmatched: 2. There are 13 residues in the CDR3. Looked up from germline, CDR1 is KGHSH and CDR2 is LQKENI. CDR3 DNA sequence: TGTGCCAGCTCACCAATCAGGGGGGAGACCCAGTACTTC. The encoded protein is CASSPIRGETQYF.

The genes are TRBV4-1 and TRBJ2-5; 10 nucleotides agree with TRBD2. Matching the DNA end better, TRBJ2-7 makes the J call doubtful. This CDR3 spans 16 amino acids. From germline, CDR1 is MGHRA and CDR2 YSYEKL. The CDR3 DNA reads TGCGCCAGCAGCCATTGGACTAGCGGAGATTCCTACGAGCAGTACTTC. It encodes CASSHWTSGDSYEQYF.

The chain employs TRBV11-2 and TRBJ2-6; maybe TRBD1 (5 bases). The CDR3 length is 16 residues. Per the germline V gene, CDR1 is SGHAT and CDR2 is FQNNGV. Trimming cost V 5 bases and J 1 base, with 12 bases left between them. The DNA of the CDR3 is TGTGCCAGCAGCCCATCAGGGTGGTCTGGGGCCAACGTCCTGACTTTC. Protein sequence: CASSPSGWSGANVLTF.

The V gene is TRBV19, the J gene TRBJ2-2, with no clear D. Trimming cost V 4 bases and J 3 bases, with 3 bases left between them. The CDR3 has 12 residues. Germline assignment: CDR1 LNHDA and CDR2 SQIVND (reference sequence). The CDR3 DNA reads TGTGCCAGTAGTACGTACACCGGGGAGCTGTTTTTT. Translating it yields CASSTYTGELFF.

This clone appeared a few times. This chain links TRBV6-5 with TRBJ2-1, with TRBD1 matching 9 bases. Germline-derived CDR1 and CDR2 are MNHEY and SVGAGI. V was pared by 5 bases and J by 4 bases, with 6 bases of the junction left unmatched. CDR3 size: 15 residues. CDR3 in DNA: TGTGCCAGCAGTACAGGGGGCGCCGAATACAATGAGCAGTTCTTC. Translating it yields CASSTGGAEYNEQFF.

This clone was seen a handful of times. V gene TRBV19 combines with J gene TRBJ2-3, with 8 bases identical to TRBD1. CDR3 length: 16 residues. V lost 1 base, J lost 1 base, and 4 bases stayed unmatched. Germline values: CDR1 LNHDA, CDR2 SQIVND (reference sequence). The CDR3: CASSIVAGGGTDTQYF. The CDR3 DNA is TGTGCCAGTAGTATAGTGGCAGGGGGCGGCACAGATACGCAGTATTTT.

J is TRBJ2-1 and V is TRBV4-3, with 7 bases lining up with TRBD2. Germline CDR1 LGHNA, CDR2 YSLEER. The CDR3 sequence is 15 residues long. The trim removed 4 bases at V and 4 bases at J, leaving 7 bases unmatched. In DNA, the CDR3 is TGCGCCAGCAGCCCCGGGAGGTTCGATTACAATGAGCAGTTCTTC. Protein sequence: CASSPGRFDYNEQFF.

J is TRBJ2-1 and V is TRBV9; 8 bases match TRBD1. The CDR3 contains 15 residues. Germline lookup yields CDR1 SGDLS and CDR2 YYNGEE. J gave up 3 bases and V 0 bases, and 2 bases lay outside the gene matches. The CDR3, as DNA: TGTGCCAGCAGCGTAGGACAGGGGATCTACAATGAGCAGTTCTTC. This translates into CASSVGQGIYNEQFF.

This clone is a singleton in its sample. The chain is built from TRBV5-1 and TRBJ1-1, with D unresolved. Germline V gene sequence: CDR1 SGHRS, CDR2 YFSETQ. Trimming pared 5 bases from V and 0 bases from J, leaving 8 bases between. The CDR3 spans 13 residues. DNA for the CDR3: TGCGCCAGCAGATCTCTTCTGAACACTGAAGCTTTCTTT. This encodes CASRSLLNTEAFF. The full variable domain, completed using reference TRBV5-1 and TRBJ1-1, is KAGVTQTPRYLIKTRGQQVTLSCSPISGHRSVSWYQQTPGQGLQFLFEYFSETQRNKGNFPGRFSGRQFSNSRSEMNVSTLELGDSALYLCASRSLLNTEAFFGQGTRLTVV.

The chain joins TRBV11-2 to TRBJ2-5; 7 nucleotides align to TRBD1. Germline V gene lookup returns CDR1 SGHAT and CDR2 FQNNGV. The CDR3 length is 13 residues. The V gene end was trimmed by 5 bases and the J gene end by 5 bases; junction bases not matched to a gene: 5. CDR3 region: CASSITGAETQYF. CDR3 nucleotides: TGTGCCAGCAGCATAACAGGGGCGGAGACCCAGTACTTC.

The CDR3 loop is CASRRDRGKIGYGYTF. In nucleotides, the CDR3 is TGTGCCAGCAGGCGGGACAGGGGAAAGATCGGCTATGGCTACACCTTC. The V and J genes are TRBV27 and TRBJ1-2; 10 nucleotides align to TRBD1. V was clipped by 6 bases and J by 4 bases; unmatched bases: 11. There are 16 residues in the CDR3. Germline V lookup: CDR1 MNHEY, CDR2 SMNVEV (reference sequence).

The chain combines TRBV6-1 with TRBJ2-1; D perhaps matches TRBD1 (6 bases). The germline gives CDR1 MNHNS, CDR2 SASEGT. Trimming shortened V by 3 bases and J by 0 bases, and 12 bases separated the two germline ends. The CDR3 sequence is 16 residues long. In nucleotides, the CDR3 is TGTGCCAGCAGTGAGTTTCAGGGGAGCTCCTACAATGAGCAGTTCTTC. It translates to CASSEFQGSSYNEQFF.

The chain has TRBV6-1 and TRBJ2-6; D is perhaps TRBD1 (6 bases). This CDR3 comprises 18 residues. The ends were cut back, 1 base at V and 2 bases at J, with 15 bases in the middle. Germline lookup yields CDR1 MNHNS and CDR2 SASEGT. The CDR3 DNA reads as TGTGCCAGCAGTGAAGACACAGGGTTAGTGGCTGGGGCCAACGTCCTGACTTTC. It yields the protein CASSEDTGLVAGANVLTF.

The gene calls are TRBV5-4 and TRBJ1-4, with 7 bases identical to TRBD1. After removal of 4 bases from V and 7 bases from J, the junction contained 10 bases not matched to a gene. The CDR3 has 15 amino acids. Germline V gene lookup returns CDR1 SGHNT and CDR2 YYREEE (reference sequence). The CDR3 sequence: CASSALQGSGEKLFF. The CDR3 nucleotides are TGTGCCAGCAGCGCTTTACAGGGGAGCGGTGAAAAACTGTTTTTT.

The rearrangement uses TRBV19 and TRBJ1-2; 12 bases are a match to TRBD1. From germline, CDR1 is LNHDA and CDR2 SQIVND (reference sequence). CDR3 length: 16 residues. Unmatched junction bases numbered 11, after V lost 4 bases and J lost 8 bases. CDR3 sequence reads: CASSTGPGQGARGYTF. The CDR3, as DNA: TGTGCCAGTAGTACGGGCCCGGGACAGGGGGCTCGGGGCTACACCTTC.

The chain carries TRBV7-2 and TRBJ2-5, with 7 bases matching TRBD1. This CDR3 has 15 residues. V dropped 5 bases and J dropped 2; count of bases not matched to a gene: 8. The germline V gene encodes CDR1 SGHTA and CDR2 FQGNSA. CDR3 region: CASSRRTGTQETQYF. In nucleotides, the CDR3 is TGTGCCAGCAGCCGCCGGACAGGAACGCAAGAGACCCAGTACTTC.

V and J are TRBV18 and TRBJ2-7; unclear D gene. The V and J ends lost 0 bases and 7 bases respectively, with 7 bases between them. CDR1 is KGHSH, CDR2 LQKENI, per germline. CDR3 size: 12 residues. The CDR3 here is CASSPPYGEQYF. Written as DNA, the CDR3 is TGTGCCAGCTCACCACCTTACGGGGAGCAGTACTTC.

The CDR3 reads CASSVQGQGYEQYF. CDR3 nucleotide sequence: TGTGCCAGCAGCGTCCAGGGACAGGGCTACGAGCAGTACTTC. The chain couples TRBV9 to TRBJ2-7; 9 bases match TRBD1. CDR3 length equals 14 residues. Trimming cost V 2 bases and J 3 bases; bases outside gene matches: 3. The germline V gene encodes CDR1 SGDLS and CDR2 YYNGEE.

Written as DNA, the CDR3 is TGTGCCAGCTCACCATCACAGGGCGCCGGACAGCCCCAGCATTTT. It specifies CASSPSQGAGQPQHF. This rearrangement joins TRBV18 to TRBJ1-5; a possible D gene is TRBD1 (6 bases). There are 15 residues in the CDR3. Trimming shortened V by 2 bases and J by 7 bases, and 15 bases separated the two germline ends. Per germline, CDR1 KGHSH and CDR2 LQKENI.

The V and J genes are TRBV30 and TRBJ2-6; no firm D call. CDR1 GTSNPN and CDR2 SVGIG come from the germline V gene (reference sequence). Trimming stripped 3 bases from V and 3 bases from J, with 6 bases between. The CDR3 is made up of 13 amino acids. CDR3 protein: CAWSSSGANVLTF. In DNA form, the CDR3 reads TGTGCCTGGAGCTCGAGTGGGGCCAACGTCCTGACTTTC.

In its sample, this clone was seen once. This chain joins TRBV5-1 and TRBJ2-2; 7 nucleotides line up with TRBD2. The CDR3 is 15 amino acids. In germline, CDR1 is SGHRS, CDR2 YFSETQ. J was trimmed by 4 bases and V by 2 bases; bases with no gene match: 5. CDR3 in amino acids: CASSFASGFTGELFF. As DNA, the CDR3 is TGCGCCAGCAGCTTCGCTAGCGGTTTCACCGGGGAGCTGTTTTTT.

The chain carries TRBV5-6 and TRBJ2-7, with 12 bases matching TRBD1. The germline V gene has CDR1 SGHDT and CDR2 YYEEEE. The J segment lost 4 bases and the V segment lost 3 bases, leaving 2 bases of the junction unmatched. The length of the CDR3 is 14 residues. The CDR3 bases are TGTGCCAGCAGCTGGGACAGGGGGCCGTACGAGCAGTACTTC. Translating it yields CASSWDRGPYEQYF. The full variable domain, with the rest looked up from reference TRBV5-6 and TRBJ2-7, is DAGVTQSPTHLIKTRGQQVTLRCSPKSGHDTVSWYQQALGQGPQFIFQYYEEEERQRGNFPDRFSGHQFPNYSSELNVNALLLGDSALYLCASSWDRGPYEQYFGPGTRLTVT.